This T cell receptor (beta chain) originates from a study of blood T cells in healthy people across ages. Background on the study: In model experiments, template switching was able to capture about one barcoded beta molecule for every two T cells that were present.

Researchers isolated at least 7 million PBMCs per sample. For this clonotype: Its specificity is unknown.

A second roughly 7 to 12 cycle PCR used barcoded and J-beta primers. TCRdb reanalysed the 5' RACE reads using MiXCR and keeps one entry per CDR3 protein. The sample has 870,000 or so distinct CDR3 sequences; around 26% are singletons. This CDR3 is 14 amino acids long. The germline V gene has CDR1 SEHNR and CDR2 FQNEAQ (reference sequence). Regarding the study as a whole: Older age coincided with a roughly linear decline in TCR beta diversity per million T cells.

The chain links TRBV7-9 to TRBJ2-1, with D possibly matching TRBD1 (6 bases). TRBJ2-7 explains the end of the DNA better; the J call may be wrong. The sample consisted of blood. This clonotype was obtained from a woman of 80 years or more in good health. The CDR3 loop reads CASSSQGADNEQYF. CDR3 nucleotides: TGTGCCAGCAGCTCACAGGGAGCCGACAATGAGCAGTACTTC.